A selection of T cell receptor beta chains follows, all from one sample in a study of patients and donors after allogeneic stem cell transplantation. TCRdb ran MiXCR on the RT-PCR reads and lists one entry per CDR3 protein. The sample includes about 150,000 distinct CDR3 sequences, roughly 24% seen only once; the top ten take around 26%. Sequencing was done on a sample of blood, either unsorted or a sorted T cell fraction (not recorded which). These receptors were taken from a human donor who was either an allogeneic HSCT recipient or a stem cell or donor lymphocyte infusion donor (not recorded which). It is not recorded whose cells these are; they may come from a transplant donor. Both conserved end residues are part of each CDR3. D genes are given only for firm matches. Clone size is shown for a subset of rows, as once, few, many or a class of expanded clone.

CDR3 protein | CDR3 DNA | V gene | clone size | D gene | J gene
CSARTVTGISSYEQYF | TGCAGCGCTCGTACCGTCACAGGGATAAGCTCCTACGAGCAGTACTTC | TRBV29-1 | few | NA | TRBJ2-7
CASSQGQGASDTQYF | TGTGCCAGCAGCCAAGGTCAGGGGGCATCAGATACGCAGTATTTT | TRBV3-1 | NA | TRBD1 | TRBJ2-3
CSVETPRREDTEAFF | TGCAGCGTTGAAACCCCGAGGAGGGAAGACACTGAAGCTTTCTTT | TRBV29-1 | NA | NA | TRBJ1-1
CASTTSGQEQFF | TGTGCCAGCACTACCTCGGGACAAGAGCAGTTCTTC | TRBV12-3/TRBV12-4 | NA | NA | TRBJ2-1
CASSALKRVTQYF | TGTGCCAGCTCAGCGCTAAAGAGGGTGACCCAGTACTTC | TRBV3-1 | few | NA | TRBJ2-5
CASSGHNTDTQYF | TGTGCCAGCAGCGGACACAACACAGATACGCAGTATTTT | TRBV13 | NA | NA | TRBJ2-3
CASSLSTGGVYEQYF | TGTGCCAGCAGTTTATCGACGGGTGGGGTTTACGAGCAGTACTTC | TRBV27 | few | NA | TRBJ2-7
CASWDRTNYGYTF | TGTGCCAGTTGGGACAGAACTAACTATGGCTACACCTTC | TRBV12-3/TRBV12-4 | NA | TRBD1 | TRBJ1-2
CASSLSGGNYHEQFF | TGTGCCAGCAGCTTAAGCGGGGGAAATTATCATGAGCAGTTCTTC | TRBV7-3 | NA | TRBD2 | TRBJ2-1
CASSQGLSYGYTF | TGCGCCAGCAGCCAGGGACTTAGCTATGGCTACACCTTC | TRBV5-1 | few | NA | TRBJ1-2
CASSKDGDRVYEQYF | TGTGCCAGCAGCAAAGATGGGGACAGGGTCTACGAGCAGTACTTC | TRBV21-1 | NA | NA | TRBJ2-7
CASTRVRVPTNEKLFF | TGCGCCAGCACAAGGGTCAGGGTCCCAACTAATGAAAAACTGTTTTTT | TRBV4-1 | many | NA | TRBJ1-4
CSVEVPSVWGQIGKTQYF | TGCAGCGTTGAAGTTCCCTCCGTTTGGGGACAGATAGGGAAGACCCAGTACTTC | TRBV29-1 | NA | TRBD1 | TRBJ2-5
CASNLVGRLNTEAFF | TGTGCCAGCAATTTAGTCGGGCGGCTTAACACTGAAGCTTTCTTT | TRBV12-3/TRBV12-4 | NA | NA | TRBJ1-1
CASSQVAGQYNEQFF | TGCGCCAGCAGCCAAGTTGCAGGGCAGTATAATGAGCAGTTCTTC | TRBV4-1 | NA | NA | TRBJ2-1
CASSQLAGGYETQYF | TGTGCCAGCAGCCAACTAGCGGGGGGGTACGAGACCCAGTACTTC | TRBV6-2/TRBV6-3 | NA | TRBD2 | TRBJ2-5
CASSRSGAGGEAFF | TGCGCCAGCAGCCGTAGTGGGGCCGGCGGTGAAGCTTTCTTT | TRBV5-1 | many | NA | TRBJ1-1
CASSQQGFTEAFF | TGTGCCAGCAGCCAACAGGGGTTTACTGAAGCTTTCTTT | TRBV12-3/TRBV12-4 | few | TRBD1 | TRBJ1-1
CASSSGTGYNSPLHF | TGTGCCAGCAGCTCCGGGACAGGCTATAATTCACCCCTCCACTTT | TRBV7-3 | NA | TRBD1 | TRBJ1-6
CASSSDGGGELFF | TGCGCCAGCAGCTCGGACGGAGGCGGGGAGCTGTTTTTT | TRBV5-1 | NA | NA | TRBJ2-2
CASSFSRAWSGELFF | TGTGCCAGCAGTTTTTCCAGGGCTTGGTCCGGGGAGCTGTTTTTT | TRBV12-3/TRBV12-4 | NA | NA | TRBJ2-2
CASSPGQGREKLFF | TGTGCCAGCAGCCCGGGACAGGGGCGAGAAAAACTGTTTTTT | TRBV12-3/TRBV12-4 | many | TRBD1 | TRBJ1-4
CASSLGLATEAFF | TGTGCCAGCAGTTTAGGGTTGGCCACTGAAGCTTTCTTT | TRBV27 | few | NA | TRBJ1-1
CASRINPLRGTEAFF | TGTGCCAGCAGAATCAACCCCCTCAGAGGCACTGAAGCTTTCTTT | TRBV6-2/TRBV6-3 | NA | NA | TRBJ1-1
CASSLSAGLNYEQYF | TGTGCCAGCAGTTTATCGGCGGGGTTAAACTACGAGCAGTACTTC | TRBV27 | NA | NA | TRBJ2-7
CASRPTRASVNTGELFF | TGTGCCAGCAGGCCTACCCGAGCGAGCGTGAACACCGGGGAGCTGTTTTTT | TRBV12-3/TRBV12-4 | NA | NA | TRBJ2-2
CASDPGGSDVYGYTF | TGTGCCAGCGACCCCGGGGGGTCCGATGTATATGGCTACACCTTC | TRBV7-8 | few | NA | TRBJ1-2
CASSLDGIIDYGYTF | TGTGCCAGCAGCTTAGACGGGATAATAGACTATGGCTACACCTTC | TRBV7-2 | many | NA | TRBJ1-2
CASSLWAAGANVLTF | TGCGCCAGCAGCTTGTGGGCAGCTGGGGCCAACGTCCTGACTTTC | TRBV5-1 | NA | NA | TRBJ2-6
CSAYNFGGGGSTEAFF | TGCAGTGCCTACAATTTCGGTGGGGGGGGTAGCACTGAAGCTTTCTTT | TRBV20-1 | few | NA | TRBJ1-1
CASGLIITGRSMNTEAFF | TGTGCTAGTGGTTTGATTATAACGGGACGGAGCATGAACACTGAAGCTTTCTTT | TRBV12-5 | few | NA | TRBJ1-1
CAISESWYEQYF | TGTGCCATCAGTGAGTCCTGGTACGAGCAGTACTTC | TRBV10-3 | once | NA | TRBJ2-7
CASSLGREYTEAFF | TGTGCCAGCAGCTTAGGCAGGGAGTACACTGAAGCTTTCTTT | TRBV7-9 | NA | NA | TRBJ1-1
CSVEEGTSYEQYF | TGCAGCGTTGAAGAAGGTACCTCCTACGAGCAGTACTTC | TRBV29-1 | NA | NA | TRBJ2-7
CSVGAPQGDYGYTF | TGCAGCGTTGGAGCGCCTCAAGGTGACTATGGCTACACCTTC | TRBV29-1 | many | NA | TRBJ1-2
CASRDFRHPDSPLHF | TGCGCCAGCAGAGACTTTAGACACCCGGATTCACCCCTCCACTTT | TRBV5-1 | few | NA | TRBJ1-6
CASSEYPDRYEQYF | TGTGCCAGCAGTGAATATCCCGACAGATACGAGCAGTACTTC | TRBV6-1 | few | NA | TRBJ2-7
CASSEMWQNNQPQHF | TGTGCCAGCAGTGAAATGTGGCAGAACAATCAGCCCCAGCATTTT | TRBV2 | NA | NA | TRBJ1-5
CSAKDPGDGYTF | TGCAGTGCTAAAGATCCAGGGGATGGCTACACCTTC | TRBV20-1 | NA | NA | TRBJ1-2
CASSDDEQGSNSPLHF | TGTGCCAGCAGTGACGACGAGCAGGGGAGTAATTCACCCCTCCACTTT | TRBV25-1 | NA | NA | TRBJ1-6
CSVDPTGQETQYF | TGCAGCGTTGACCCGACAGGACAAGAGACCCAGTACTTC | TRBV29-1 | NA | NA | TRBJ2-5
CAISESVFGVDGYTF | TGTGCCATCAGTGAGTCGGTGTTCGGGGTGGATGGCTACACCTTC | TRBV10-3 | few | NA | TRBJ1-2
CASSSTSYNEQFF | TGCGCCAGCAGCTCCACTAGCTACAATGAGCAGTTCTTC | TRBV5-1 | NA | NA | TRBJ2-1
CASSLIAGGENTGELFF | TGTGCCAGCAGCTTGATAGCGGGGGGAGAGAACACCGGGGAGCTGTTTTTT | TRBV5-6 | NA | TRBD2 | TRBJ2-2